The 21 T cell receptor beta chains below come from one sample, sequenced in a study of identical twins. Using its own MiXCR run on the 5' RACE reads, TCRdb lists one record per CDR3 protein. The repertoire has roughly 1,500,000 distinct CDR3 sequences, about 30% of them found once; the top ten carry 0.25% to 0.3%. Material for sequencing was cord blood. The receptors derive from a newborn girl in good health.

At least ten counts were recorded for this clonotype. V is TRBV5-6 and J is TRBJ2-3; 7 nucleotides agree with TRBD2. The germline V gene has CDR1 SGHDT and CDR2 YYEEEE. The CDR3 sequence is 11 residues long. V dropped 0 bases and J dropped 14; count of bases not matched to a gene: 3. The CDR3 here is CASSLAGRRYF. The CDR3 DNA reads TGTGCCAGCAGCTTGGCCGGGAGGCGGTATTTT.

CDR3 DNA sequence: TGCAGCGTTGAAACGTCGGGGGGAGGGAATACGCAGTATTTT. The encoded protein is CSVETSGGGNTQYF. The gene calls are TRBV29-1 and TRBJ2-3, with 7 bases matching TRBD2. The CDR3 runs 14 residues. Trimming at V came to 2 bases and at J to 7 bases, leaving 9 bases not matched to a gene. The germline V gene encodes CDR1 SQVTM and CDR2 ANQGSEA.

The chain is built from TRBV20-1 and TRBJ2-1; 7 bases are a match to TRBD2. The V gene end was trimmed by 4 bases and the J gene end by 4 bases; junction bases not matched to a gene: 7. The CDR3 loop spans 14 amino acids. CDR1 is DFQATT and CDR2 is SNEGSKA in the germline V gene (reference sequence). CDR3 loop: CSATSSGAYNEQFF. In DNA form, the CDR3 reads TGCAGTGCTACCTCTAGCGGAGCGTACAATGAGCAGTTCTTC.

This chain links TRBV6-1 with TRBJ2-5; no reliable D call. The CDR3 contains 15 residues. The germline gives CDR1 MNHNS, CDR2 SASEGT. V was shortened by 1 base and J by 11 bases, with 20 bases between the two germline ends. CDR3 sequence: CASSEGLGTYNEQYF. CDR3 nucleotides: TGTGCCAGCAGTGAAGGGCTAGGTACTTACAATGAGCAGTACTTC.

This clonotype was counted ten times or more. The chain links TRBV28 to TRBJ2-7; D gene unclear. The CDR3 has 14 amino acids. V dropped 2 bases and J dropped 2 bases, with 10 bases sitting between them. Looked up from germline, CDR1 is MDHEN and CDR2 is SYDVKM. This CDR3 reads CASSLNGGAYEQYF. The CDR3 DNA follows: TGTGCCAGCAGTTTAAACGGCGGCGCCTACGAGCAGTACTTC.

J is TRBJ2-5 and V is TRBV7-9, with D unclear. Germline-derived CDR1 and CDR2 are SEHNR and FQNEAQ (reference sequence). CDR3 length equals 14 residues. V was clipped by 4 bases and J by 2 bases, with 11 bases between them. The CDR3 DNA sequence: TGTGCCAGCAGCTCGGTGACTTTTCAAGAGACCCAGTACTTC. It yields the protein CASSSVTFQETQYF.

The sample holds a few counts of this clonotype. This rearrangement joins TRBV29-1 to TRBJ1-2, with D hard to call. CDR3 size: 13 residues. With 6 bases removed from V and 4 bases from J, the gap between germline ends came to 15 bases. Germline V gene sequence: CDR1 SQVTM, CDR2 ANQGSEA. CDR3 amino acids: CSVGGERAYGYTF. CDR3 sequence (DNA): TGCAGCGTGGGCGGCGAGCGGGCCTATGGCTACACCTTC.

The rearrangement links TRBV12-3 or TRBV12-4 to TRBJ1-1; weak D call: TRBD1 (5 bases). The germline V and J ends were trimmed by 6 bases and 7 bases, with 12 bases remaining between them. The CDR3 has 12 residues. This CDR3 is CASSYDGGEAFF. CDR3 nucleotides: TGTGCCAGCAGCTACGATGGGGGTGAAGCTTTCTTT.

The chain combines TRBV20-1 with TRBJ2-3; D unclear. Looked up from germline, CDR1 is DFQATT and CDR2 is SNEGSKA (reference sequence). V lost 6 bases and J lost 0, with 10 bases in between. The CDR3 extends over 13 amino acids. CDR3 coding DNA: TGCAGTGCCTTACGGACCAGCACAGATACGCAGTATTTT. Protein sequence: CSALRTSTDTQYF.

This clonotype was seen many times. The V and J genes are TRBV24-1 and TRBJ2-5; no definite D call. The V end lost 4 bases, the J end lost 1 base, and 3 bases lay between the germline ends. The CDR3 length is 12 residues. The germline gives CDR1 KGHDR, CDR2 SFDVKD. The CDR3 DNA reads TGTGCCACCAGTGACCCCCAAGAGACCCAGTACTTC. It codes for CATSDPQETQYF.

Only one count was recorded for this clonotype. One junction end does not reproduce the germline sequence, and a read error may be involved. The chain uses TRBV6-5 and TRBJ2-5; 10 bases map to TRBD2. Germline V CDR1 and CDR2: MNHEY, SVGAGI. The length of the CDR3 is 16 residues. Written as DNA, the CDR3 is TGCGCCAGCAGTCCAACTAGCGGGGAATACCACAATGAGCAGTACTTC. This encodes CASSPTSGEYHNEQYF.

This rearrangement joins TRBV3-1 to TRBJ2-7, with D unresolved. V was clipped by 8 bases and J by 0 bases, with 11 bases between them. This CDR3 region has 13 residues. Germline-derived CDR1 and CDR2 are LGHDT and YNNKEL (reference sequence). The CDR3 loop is CASGYRSSYEQYF. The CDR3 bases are TGTGCCAGCGGCTACCGTAGCTCCTACGAGCAGTACTTC.

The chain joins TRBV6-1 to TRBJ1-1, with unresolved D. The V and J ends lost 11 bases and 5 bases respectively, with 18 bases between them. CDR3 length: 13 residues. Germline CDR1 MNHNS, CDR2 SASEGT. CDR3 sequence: CAAHRESLTEAFF. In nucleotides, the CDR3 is TGTGCCGCTCATAGGGAATCGTTAACTGAAGCTTTCTTT.

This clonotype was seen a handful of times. CDR3 nucleotides: TGTGCCAGCTCATCTAGTTCGGGGGCTGTACGGAATGAGCAGTTCTTC. The encoded protein is CASSSSSGAVRNEQFF. The chain uses TRBV18 and TRBJ2-1, with D perhaps matching TRBD1 or TRBD2 (6 bases each). V dropped 5 bases and J dropped 7 bases, with 21 bases sitting between them. In germline, CDR1 is KGHSH, CDR2 LQKENI. The CDR3 has 16 amino acids.

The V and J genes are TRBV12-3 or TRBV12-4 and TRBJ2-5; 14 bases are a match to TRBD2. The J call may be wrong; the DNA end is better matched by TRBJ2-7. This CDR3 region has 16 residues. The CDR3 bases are TGTGCCAGCAGCCAGACTAGCGGGAGGGGGGACTACGAGCAGTACTTC. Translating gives CASSQTSGRGDYEQYF.

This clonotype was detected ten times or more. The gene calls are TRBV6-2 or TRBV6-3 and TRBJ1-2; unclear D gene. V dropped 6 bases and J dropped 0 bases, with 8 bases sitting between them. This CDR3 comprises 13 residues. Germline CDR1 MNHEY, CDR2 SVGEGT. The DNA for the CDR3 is TGTGCCAGCAGACGAATACCTAACTATGGCTACACCTTC. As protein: CASRRIPNYGYTF.

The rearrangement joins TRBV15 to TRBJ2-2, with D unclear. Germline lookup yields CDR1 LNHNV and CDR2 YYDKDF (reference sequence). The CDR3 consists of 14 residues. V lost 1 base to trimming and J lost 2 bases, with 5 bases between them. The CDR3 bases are TGTGCCACCAGCAGAGTACTTAACACCGGGGAGCTGTTTTTT. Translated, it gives CATSRVLNTGELFF.

The CDR3 sequence is CASVAPYTEAFF. The CDR3 DNA is TGTGCCAGTGTGGCTCCCTACACTGAAGCTTTCTTT. V and J are TRBV19 and TRBJ1-1; no clear D gene. The germline gives CDR1 LNHDA, CDR2 SQIVND (reference sequence). V was trimmed by 8 bases and J by 3 bases, leaving 10 bases between them. CDR3 length: 12 residues.

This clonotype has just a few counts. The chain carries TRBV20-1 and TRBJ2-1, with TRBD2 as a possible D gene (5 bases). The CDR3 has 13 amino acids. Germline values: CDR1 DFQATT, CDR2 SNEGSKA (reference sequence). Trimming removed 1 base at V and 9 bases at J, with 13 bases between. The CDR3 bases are TGCAGTGCTAGAGGAGGGTCGGGTAGTGAGCAGTTCTTC. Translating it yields CSARGGSGSEQFF.

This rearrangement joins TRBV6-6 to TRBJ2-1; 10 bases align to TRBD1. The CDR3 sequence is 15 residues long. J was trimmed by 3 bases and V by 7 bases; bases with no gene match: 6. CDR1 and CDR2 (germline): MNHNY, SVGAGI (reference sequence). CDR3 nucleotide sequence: TGTGCCAGCAAAGACCGGGACAGGGGCTACAATGAGCAGTTCTTC. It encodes CASKDRDRGYNEQFF.

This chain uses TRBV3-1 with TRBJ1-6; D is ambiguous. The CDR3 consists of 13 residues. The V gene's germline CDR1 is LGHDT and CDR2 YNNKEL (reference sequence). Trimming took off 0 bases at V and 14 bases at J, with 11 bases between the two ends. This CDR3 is CASSQDGPQTLHF. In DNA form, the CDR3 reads TGTGCCAGCAGCCAAGATGGCCCCCAAACCCTCCACTTT.